In its sample, the clone carrying this T cell receptor (beta chain) was seen once. These data come from a study of blood T cell repertoires in COVID-19. Study-wide background: Sites in the United States, Italy and Spain provided acute and convalescent COVID-19 samples. In each case, the material was cDNA or gDNA derived from T cells, B-cell-depleted T cells, or PBMCs.

Method: immunoSEQ multiplex PCR; TCRdb's copy keeps in-frame clones and lacks some. Of under 200,000 clones listed, more than 80% were seen once; the top ten hold nearly 0.55%. The origin of this receptor is a man between 50 and 59 years old with acute or convalescent COVID-19. The sequencing input was peripheral blood.

CDR3 coding DNA: TGCAGCGTTGCCGAGGGGGAGAATTCACCCCTCCACTTT. Amino acid sequence: CSVAEGENSPLHF. V is TRBV29-1 and J is TRBJ1-6; D is possibly TRBD1 (6 bases). The germline V and J ends were trimmed by 4 bases and 7 bases, with 11 bases remaining between them. The CDR3 length is 13 residues. From germline, CDR1 is SQVTM and CDR2 ANQGSEA. Together with reference TRBV29-1 and TRBJ1-6, the CDR3 gives the full variable domain: SAVISQKPSRDICQRGTSLTIQCQVDSQVTMMFWYRQQPGQSLTLIATANQGSEATYESGFVIDKFPISRPNLTFSTLTVSNMSPEDSSIYLCSVAEGENSPLHFGNGTRLTVT.